This T cell receptor beta chain came from a study of T-cell memory formation after mild COVID-19. General observations from the study: Balance between CD4 and CD8 was seen in clones contracting day 15 to 85, and a CD4+ lean was seen in later expanders. Second-wave clones reaching peak frequency on day 37 lacked confirmed SARS-CoV-2 specificity. The finding that pre-infection memory included some responding clones suggested that cross-reactive memory joined.

Constant-segment primers served in 5'RACE that generated TCR alpha and TCR beta cDNA libraries bearing sample barcodes and UMIs. Each CDR3 protein gets one entry after TCRdb re-called the 5' RACE reads with MiXCR. The sample has approximately 60,000 distinct CDR3 sequences, 8% to 10% seen once; the top ten hold 1.2%. The CDR3 spans 13 residues. In the case of this clonotype: Its antigen is unknown. A much larger clone lies a single base off, so this may be a read error.

The receptor was derived from a man younger than 35 who had mild COVID-19 (a few samples of this study predate the infection). Cell type and time point are not known. The rearrangement joins TRBV12-3 or TRBV12-4 to TRBJ2-2; D remains unclear. Sequenced input: PBMCs or a T cell subset sorted from them (not recorded which). The CDR3 bases are TGTGACAGCACCCCTCAGGAGTTCGGGGAGCTGTTTTTT. This translates into CDSTPQEFGELFF.